These 31 T cell receptor beta chains came from one sample sequenced in a study of ipilimumab plus nivolumab after autologous stem cell transplantation. TCRdb's table, derived via immunoSEQ multiplex PCR, lists solely in-frame clones and lacks some. This table has some 15,000 clones, 75% to 90% appearing once. Sequencing used PBMCs, obtained in a trial of ipilimumab plus nivolumab as post-transplant consolidation. The receptors derive from a male donor with diffuse large B-cell lymphoma.

The chain uses TRBV4-3 and TRBJ1-1; TRBD1 is a possible D gene (5 bases). CDR3 length equals 15 residues. The V end was cut by 0 bases, the J end by 4 bases, with 12 bases between. Germline CDR1 is LGHNA and CDR2 is YSLEER. Written as DNA, the CDR3 is TGCGCCAGCAGCCAAGAGGGACTACCCCTCACTGAAGCTTTCTTT. This gives the protein CASSQEGLPLTEAFF.

The chain is built from TRBV5-1 and TRBJ1-3, with D possibly TRBD1 on 6 matching bases. Per germline, CDR1 SGHRS and CDR2 YFSETQ. The germline V and J ends were trimmed by 2 bases and 2 bases, with 17 bases remaining between them. The CDR3 has 17 amino acids. The chain's CDR3 is CASSLQGSRITGNTIYF. CDR3 DNA: TGCGCCAGCAGCTTACAGGGTTCTCGGATCACTGGAAACACCATATATTTT. The full variable domain, in which reference TRBV5-1 and TRBJ1-3 provide the parts outside the CDR3, is KAGVTQTPRYLIKTRGQQVTLSCSPISGHRSVSWYQQTPGQGLQFLFEYFSETQRNKGNFPGRFSGRQFSNSRSEMNVSTLELGDSALYLCASSLQGSRITGNTIYFGEGSWLTVV.

This clone is medium-sized in the sample. The CDR3, as DNA: TGTGCAGCAGGGATGTTCACTGAAGCTTTCTTT. This sequence encodes CAAGMFTEAFF. The V gene is TRBV21-1, the J gene TRBJ1-1; the DNA was not compared with TRBD1, the D call given in the table. TRBV21-1 is given as a pseudogene. This CDR3 comprises 11 residues.

Within the sample, this clone is medium-sized. CDR3 region: CASSLEGNEQYF. CDR3 DNA: TGTGCCAGCAGCTTGGAGGGAAACGAGCAGTACTTC. The chain is built from TRBV5-4 and TRBJ2-7, with D unclear. V was cut by 0 bases and J by 5 bases, with 6 bases left in between. Germline CDR1 is SGHNT and CDR2 is YYREEE (reference sequence). The CDR3 totals 12 residues.

The chain is built from TRBV7-9 and TRBJ1-5, with 10 positions matching TRBD1. The CDR3 runs to 17 residues. V shed 1 base and J 2 bases; nucleotides not matched to a gene: 5. CDR1 and CDR2 from the germline V gene are SEHNR and FQNEAQ (reference sequence). In nucleotides, the CDR3 is TGTGCCAGCAGCTTAGGCGCCGGGACAGGGGGCAATCAGCCCCAGCATTTT. This codes for CASSLGAGTGGNQPQHF. Combining the CDR3 with reference TRBV7-9 and TRBJ1-5 gives the whole variable domain DTGVSQNPRHKITKRGQNVTFRCDPISEHNRLYWYRQTLGQGPEFLTYFQNEAQLEKSRLLSDRFSAERPKGSFSTLEIQRTEQGDSAMYLCASSLGAGTGGNQPQHFGDGTRLSIL.

The chain combines TRBV5-8 with TRBJ2-3; D call uncertain. The V and J ends lost 5 bases and 3 bases respectively, with 4 bases between them. CDR3 size: 11 residues. CDR1 SGHTS and CDR2 YDEGEE come from the germline V gene. The CDR3 spells CASRFTDTQYF. The DNA for the CDR3 is TGTGCCAGCAGGTTTACAGATACGCAGTATTTT.

This chain connects TRBV7-9 to TRBJ2-1; 9 bases align to TRBD2. CDR1 and CDR2 (germline): SEHNR, FQNEAQ (reference sequence). The CDR3 totals 19 residues. The trim removed 5 bases at V and 4 bases at J, leaving 18 bases unmatched. CDR3: CASSLTRFPLAGGYNEQFF. CDR3 sequence (DNA): TGTGCCAGCAGCCTCACCCGATTTCCCCTTGCGGGAGGGTACAATGAGCAGTTCTTC.

This clone was recorded only once. The CDR3 region is CASSQGRRSGMYEQYF. Here the CDR3 DNA reads TGCGCCAGCAGCCAAGGCAGGAGGAGCGGGATGTACGAGCAGTACTTC. The V gene is TRBV4-1, the J gene TRBJ2-7, with 7 nucleotides matching TRBD2. The germline V gene encodes CDR1 MGHRA and CDR2 YSYEKL. The CDR3 is 16 residues long. The V segment lost 1 base and the J segment 4 bases; nucleotides outside the gene matches: 10.

This CDR3 is CASSVRTSTSSYNEQFF. The CDR3, as DNA: TGTGCCAGCAGCGTACGGACTAGCACCAGTTCCTACAATGAGCAGTTCTTC. The chain links TRBV9 to TRBJ2-1; 8 bases match TRBD2. Germline loops: CDR1 SGDLS, CDR2 YYNGEE. This CDR3 is built from 17 residues. Germline trimming cut 1 base from V and 1 base from J; bases unmatched to any gene: 7.

The chain links TRBV9 to TRBJ1-1, with D tentatively TRBD1 (6 bases). V was trimmed by 4 bases and J by 0 bases, leaving 10 bases between them. The length of the CDR3 is 14 residues. Germline V gene lookup returns CDR1 SGDLS and CDR2 YYNGEE. In DNA form, the CDR3 reads TGTGCCAGCAGCCCGGACAGCGTGAACACTGAAGCTTTCTTT. This encodes CASSPDSVNTEAFF.

This clone was observed a single time. The chain recombines TRBV29-1 with TRBJ2-7, with 11 bases aligning to TRBD1. Germline V CDR1 and CDR2: SQVTM, ANQGSEA. The V and J ends lost 8 bases and 4 bases, in that order; junction bases with no gene match: 7. The CDR3 consists of 13 residues. In DNA, the CDR3 is TGCAGCATCAAAGGACAGGGGGCTTACGAGCAGTACTTC. Its translation is CSIKGQGAYEQYF.

This clone was observed a handful of times. One end of the junction varies from germline; a read error may be responsible. The V call is TRBV7-2, the J call TRBJ2-2; TRBD2 matches at 8 bases. Germline values: CDR1 SGHTA, CDR2 FQGNSA. The CDR3 sequence is 15 residues long. The CDR3 loop reads CASSWRAGETGELFF. The CDR3 bases are TGCGCCAGCAGCTGGCGAGCGGGGGAAACCGGGGAGCTGTTTTTT. Together with reference TRBV7-2 and TRBJ2-2, the CDR3 gives the full variable domain: GAGVSQSPSNKVTEKGKDVELRCDPISGHTALYWYRQSLGQGLEFLIYFQGNSAPDKSGLPSDRFSAERTGGSVSTLTIQRTQQEDSAVYLCASSWRAGETGELFFGEGSRLTVL.

This clone was detected only once. This sequence joins TRBV10-2 and TRBJ2-1, with a tentative D call TRBD1 (5 bases). In germline, CDR1 is WSHSY, CDR2 SAAADI. V was trimmed by 3 bases and J by 9 bases, leaving 12 bases between them. This CDR3 contains 13 residues. The CDR3: CASSEGVRLEQFF. The CDR3 DNA sequence: TGCGCCAGCAGTGAAGGGGTTAGGCTTGAGCAGTTCTTC.

The V gene is TRBV19, the J gene TRBJ1-1; TRBD1 matches 9 bases. Germline V lookup: CDR1 LNHDA, CDR2 SQIVND (reference sequence). This CDR3 is built from 12 residues. The trim removed 3 bases at V and 11 bases at J, leaving 4 bases unmatched. This CDR3 is CASSIRDRVAFF. The CDR3 nucleotides are TGTGCCAGTAGTATCCGGGACAGGGTGGCTTTCTTT.

The gene calls are TRBV2 and TRBJ1-3, with TRBD1 identical over 8 bases. Germline assignment: CDR1 SNHLY and CDR2 FYNNEI. J gave up 5 bases and V 3 bases, and 3 bases lay outside the gene matches. The CDR3 is 14 residues long. The CDR3 loop is CASSEDRARNTIYF. CDR3 bases: TGTGCCAGCAGTGAGGACAGGGCTAGAAACACCATATATTTT.

The rearrangement joins TRBV27 to TRBJ2-5; 7 bases match TRBD2. This CDR3 contains 13 residues. The germline V gene has CDR1 MNHEY and CDR2 SMNVEV (reference sequence). After removal of 4 bases from V and 5 bases from J, the junction contained 4 bases not matched to a gene. The chain's CDR3 is CASSYGGWETQYF. CDR3 sequence (DNA): TGTGCCAGCAGTTACGGGGGGTGGGAGACCCAGTACTTC.

The rearrangement uses TRBV19 and TRBJ2-1; the D gene could be TRBD1 or TRBD2 (5 bases each). Looked up from germline, CDR1 is LNHDA and CDR2 is SQIVND (reference sequence). The V gene lost 3 bases and the J gene lost 7 bases, with 16 bases spanning the gap. The CDR3 covers 15 residues. CDR3 sequence reads: CASSIYRDGQNEQFF. CDR3 in DNA: TGTGCCAGTAGTATTTACCGGGACGGTCAAAATGAGCAGTTCTTC.

This chain's CDR3 is CASSSWGQKETQYF. CDR3 nucleotides: TGTGCCAGCAGTTCCTGGGGACAGAAAGAGACCCAGTACTTC. V is TRBV6-6 and J is TRBJ2-5, with 7 bases aligning to TRBD1. V lost 4 bases to trimming and J lost 3 bases; unmatched junction nucleotides: 5. Germline V CDR1 and CDR2: MNHNY, SVGAGI (reference sequence). This CDR3 spans 14 amino acids.

The sample holds a few counts of this clone. This chain links TRBV11-3 with TRBJ2-7, with 9 bases lining up with TRBD2. This CDR3 region has 16 residues. Germline V gives CDR1 SGHNT, CDR2 YENEEA. V trimming: 0 bases; J trimming: 4 bases; junction bases outside the gene matches: 7. For the CDR3, the DNA is TGTGCCAGCAGCTTAGATTCGACTAGCGGATTATACGAGCAGTACTTC. This codes for CASSLDSTSGLYEQYF.

V usage is TRBV10-3 and J usage is TRBJ2-2; D call uncertain. CDR3 length: 12 amino acids. Germline CDR1 reads ENHRY; CDR2 reads SYGVKD. V dropped 4 bases and J dropped 1 base, with 1 base sitting between them. The CDR3 DNA is TGTGCCATCAGTGGGAACACCGGGGAGCTGTTTTTT. Protein: CAISGNTGELFF.

A single count supports this clone. The junction and the germline gene differ at one end; a read error may be behind it. The chain uses TRBV5-5 and TRBJ2-2; D not certain. Germline values: CDR1 SGHKS, CDR2 YYEKEE (reference sequence). This CDR3 has 12 residues. The CDR3 DNA sequence: TGCGCCAGCAGCCAAAGTGACGGGGAGCTGTTTTTT. It codes for CASSQSDGELFF.

This sequence joins TRBV5-1 and TRBJ1-1; D is perhaps TRBD1 (5 bases). Germline lookup yields CDR1 SGHRS and CDR2 YFSETQ. V dropped 1 base and J dropped 0 bases, with 10 bases sitting between them. CDR3 length: 15 residues. The CDR3: CASSLTGTLNTEAFF. DNA for the CDR3: TGCGCCAGCAGCTTGACCGGGACTCTGAACACTGAAGCTTTCTTT.

The chain carries TRBV9 and TRBJ1-2; D is unresolved. From germline, CDR1 is SGDLS and CDR2 YYNGEE. The germline V and J ends were trimmed by 0 bases and 0 bases, with 21 bases remaining between them. The CDR3 length is 19 residues. The CDR3 reads CASSVDTRPGLISNYGYTF. The CDR3 nucleotides read TGTGCCAGCAGCGTAGACACTAGACCCGGTCTGATTTCTAACTATGGCTACACCTTC.

This sequence joins TRBV19 and TRBJ2-2, with a tentative D call TRBD1 (6 bases). The CDR3 length is 14 residues. Germline V gives CDR1 LNHDA, CDR2 SQIVND (reference sequence). V lost 8 bases to trimming and J lost 6 bases, with 16 bases between them. The CDR3 nucleotides read TGTGCCAGTCAGGACAGACCTACCGCCGGGGAGCTGTTTTTT. Amino acids: CASQDRPTAGELFF.

This clone was found a few times. The CDR3 nucleotides read TGCGCCAGCAGCACTAGCGGGGGGGAGGAGACCCAGTACTTC. Protein sequence: CASSTSGGEETQYF. This chain joins TRBV5-1 and TRBJ2-5; 13 bases are shared with TRBD2. This CDR3 contains 14 residues. The J segment lost 5 bases and the V segment lost 4 bases, leaving 2 bases of the junction unmatched. The germline CDR1 and CDR2 sequences are SGHRS and YFSETQ.

Remarks on this clone: Only one base separates this from a far larger clonotype, so it likely reflects a read error. Other DNA sequences in this specimen translate into the identical CDR3. The V call is TRBV5-1, the J call TRBJ2-1; no clear D. The CDR3 is 12 residues long. The germline gives CDR1 SGHRS, CDR2 YFSETQ. The germline V and J ends were trimmed by 0 bases and 4 bases, with 2 bases remaining between them. CDR3 in amino acids: CASSLAYNEQFF. Here the CDR3 DNA reads TGCGCCAGCAGCTTGGCATACAATGAGCAGTTCTTC.

The J gene is TRBJ2-3, the V gene TRBV14; D is unclear. Germline CDR1 and CDR2: SGHDN and FVKESK. This CDR3 is built from 15 residues. Trimming shortened V by 4 bases and J by 2 bases, and 13 bases separated the two germline ends. The CDR3 DNA is TGTGCCAGCAGCCCAAATGGTTTTGTCACAGATACGCAGTATTTT. Translation: CASSPNGFVTDTQYF. Filled out from reference TRBV14 and TRBJ2-3, the complete variable domain reads EAGVTQFPSHSVIEKGQTVTLRCDPISGHDNLYWYRRVMGKEIKFLLHFVKESKQDESGMPNNRFLAERTGGTYSTLKVQPAELEDSGVYFCASSPNGFVTDTQYFGPGTRLTVL.

The rearrangement uses TRBV19 and TRBJ1-5, with 8 positions matching TRBD1. CDR1 LNHDA and CDR2 SQIVND come from the germline V gene (reference sequence). This CDR3 contains 14 residues. V lost 8 bases, J lost 3 bases, and 6 bases stayed unmatched. CDR3 region: CASRQGPFNQPQHF. CDR3 DNA: TGTGCCAGTCGACAGGGGCCGTTCAATCAGCCCCAGCATTTT. The full variable domain, completed using reference TRBV19 and TRBJ1-5, is DGGITQSPKYLFRKEGQNVTLSCEQNLNHDAMYWYRQDPGQGLRLIYYSQIVNDFQKGDIAEGYSVSREKKESFPLTVTSAQKNPTAFYLCASRQGPFNQPQHFGDGTRLSIL.

V and J are TRBV19 and TRBJ1-2; 7 positions agree with TRBD1. Germline V gene lookup returns CDR1 LNHDA and CDR2 SQIVND (reference sequence). V lost 3 bases to trimming and J lost 7 bases; unmatched junction nucleotides: 8. CDR3 length: 14 amino acids. The CDR3: CASSMAGQLSGYTF. As DNA, the CDR3 is TGTGCCAGTAGTATGGCGGGACAGCTTTCTGGCTACACCTTC.

The V gene is TRBV19, the J gene TRBJ2-5; D remains ambiguous. Trimming removed 3 bases from V and 3 bases from J, with 2 bases in between. In germline, CDR1 is LNHDA, CDR2 SQIVND (reference sequence). The CDR3 is 11 residues long. The CDR3 is CASSMKETQYF. The CDR3 DNA sequence: TGTGCCAGTAGTATGAAAGAGACCCAGTACTTC. Full variable domain (outside the CDR3, taken from reference TRBV19 and TRBJ2-5): DGGITQSPKYLFRKEGQNVTLSCEQNLNHDAMYWYRQDPGQGLRLIYYSQIVNDFQKGDIAEGYSVSREKKESFPLTVTSAQKNPTAFYLCASSMKETQYFGPGTRLLVL.

The chain joins TRBV6-6 to TRBJ2-7; 7 bases are shared with TRBD1. Per germline, CDR1 MNHNY and CDR2 SVGAGI (reference sequence). This CDR3 is 14 amino acids long. The junction had 3 bases not matched to a gene; V was cut back by 0 bases and J by 4 bases. The CDR3 sequence: CASSYSSGGYEQYF. The CDR3 region has the DNA TGTGCCAGCAGTTACTCTTCAGGGGGATACGAGCAGTACTTC.